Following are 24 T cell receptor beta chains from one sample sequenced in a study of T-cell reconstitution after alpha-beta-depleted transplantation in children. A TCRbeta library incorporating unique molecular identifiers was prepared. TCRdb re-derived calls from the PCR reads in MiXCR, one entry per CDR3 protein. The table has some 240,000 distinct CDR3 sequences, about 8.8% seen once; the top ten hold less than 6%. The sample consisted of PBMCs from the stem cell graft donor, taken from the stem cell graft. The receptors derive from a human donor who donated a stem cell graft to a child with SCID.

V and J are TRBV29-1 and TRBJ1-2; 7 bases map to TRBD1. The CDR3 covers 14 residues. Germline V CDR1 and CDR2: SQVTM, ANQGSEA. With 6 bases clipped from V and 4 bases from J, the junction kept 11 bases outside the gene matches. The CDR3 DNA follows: TGCAGCGTCACGGCTATGAGGACAGGCTATGGCTACACCTTC. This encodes CSVTAMRTGYGYTF.

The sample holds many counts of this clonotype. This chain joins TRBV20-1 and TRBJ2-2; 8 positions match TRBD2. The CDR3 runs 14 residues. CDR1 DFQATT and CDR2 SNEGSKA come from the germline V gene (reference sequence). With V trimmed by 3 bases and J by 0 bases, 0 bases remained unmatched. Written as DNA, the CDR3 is TGCAGTGCTAGCGGGGGGGCGAACACCGGGGAGCTGTTTTTT. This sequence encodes CSASGGANTGELFF.

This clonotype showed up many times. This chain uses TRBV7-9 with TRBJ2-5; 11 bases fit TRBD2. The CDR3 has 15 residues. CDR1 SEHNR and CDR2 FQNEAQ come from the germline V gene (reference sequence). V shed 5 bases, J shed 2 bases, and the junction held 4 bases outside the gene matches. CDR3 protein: CASSAGLAEQETQYF. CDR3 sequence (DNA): TGTGCCAGCAGCGCGGGACTAGCGGAACAAGAGACCCAGTACTTC.

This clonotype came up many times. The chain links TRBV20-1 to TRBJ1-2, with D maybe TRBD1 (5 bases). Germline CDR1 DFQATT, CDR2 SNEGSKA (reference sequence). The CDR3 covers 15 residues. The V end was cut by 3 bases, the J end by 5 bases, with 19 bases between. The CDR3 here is CSASDPSAGHYGYTF. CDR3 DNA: TGCAGTGCTAGCGATCCTTCGGCGGGGCATTATGGCTACACCTTC.

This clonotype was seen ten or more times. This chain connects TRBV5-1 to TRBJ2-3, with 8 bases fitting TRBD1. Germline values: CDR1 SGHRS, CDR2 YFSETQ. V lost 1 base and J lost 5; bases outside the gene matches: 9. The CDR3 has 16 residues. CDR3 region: CASSLYSGGKGDTQYF. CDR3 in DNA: TGCGCCAGCAGCTTGTATTCAGGGGGCAAGGGAGATACGCAGTATTTT.

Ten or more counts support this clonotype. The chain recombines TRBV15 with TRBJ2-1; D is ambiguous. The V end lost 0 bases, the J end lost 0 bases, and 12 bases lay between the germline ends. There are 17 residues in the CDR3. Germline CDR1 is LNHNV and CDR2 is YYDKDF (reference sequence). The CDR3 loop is CATSRDPLGHSYNEQFF. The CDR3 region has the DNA TGTGCCACCAGCAGAGATCCCCTAGGCCACTCCTACAATGAGCAGTTCTTC.

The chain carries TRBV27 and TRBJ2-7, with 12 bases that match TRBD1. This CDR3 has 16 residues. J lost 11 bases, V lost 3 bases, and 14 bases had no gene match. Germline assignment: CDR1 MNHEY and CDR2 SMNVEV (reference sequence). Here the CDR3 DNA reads TGTGCCAGCAGTTTCGGACCGGGACAGGGGGCAGTTGAGAAGTACTTC. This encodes CASSFGPGQGAVEKYF.

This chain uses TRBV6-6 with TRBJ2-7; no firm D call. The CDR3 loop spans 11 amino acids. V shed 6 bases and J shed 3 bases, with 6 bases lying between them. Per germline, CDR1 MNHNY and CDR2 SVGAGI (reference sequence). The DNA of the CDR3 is TGTGCCAGCAGCCACCACTACGAGCAGTACTTC. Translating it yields CASSHHYEQYF.

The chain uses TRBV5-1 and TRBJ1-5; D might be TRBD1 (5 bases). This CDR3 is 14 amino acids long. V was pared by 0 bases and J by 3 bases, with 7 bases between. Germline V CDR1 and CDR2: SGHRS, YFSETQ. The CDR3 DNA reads TGCGCCAGCAGCTTGGAGGGACCCAATCAGCCCCAGCATTTT. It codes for CASSLEGPNQPQHF.

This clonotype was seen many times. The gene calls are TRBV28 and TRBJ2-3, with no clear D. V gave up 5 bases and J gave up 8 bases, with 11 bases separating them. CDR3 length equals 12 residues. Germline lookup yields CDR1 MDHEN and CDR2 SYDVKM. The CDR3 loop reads CASSLRAGTQYF. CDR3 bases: TGTGCCAGCAGTCTACGTGCTGGTACGCAGTATTTT.

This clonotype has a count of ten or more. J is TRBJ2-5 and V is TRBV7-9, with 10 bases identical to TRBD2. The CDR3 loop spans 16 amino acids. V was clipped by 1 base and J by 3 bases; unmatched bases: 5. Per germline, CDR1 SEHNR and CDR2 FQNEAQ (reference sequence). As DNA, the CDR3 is TGTGCCAGCAGCTTAGGGTCTGGACTAGCGGAAGAGACCCAGTACTTC. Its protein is CASSLGSGLAEETQYF.

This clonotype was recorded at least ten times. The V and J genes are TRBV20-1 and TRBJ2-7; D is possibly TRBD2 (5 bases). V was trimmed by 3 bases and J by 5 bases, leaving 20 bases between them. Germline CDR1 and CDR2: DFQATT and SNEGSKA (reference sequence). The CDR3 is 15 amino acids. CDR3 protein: CSASVSPGSYDEQYF. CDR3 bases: TGCAGTGCTAGCGTCAGCCCGGGATCCTATGACGAGCAGTACTTC.

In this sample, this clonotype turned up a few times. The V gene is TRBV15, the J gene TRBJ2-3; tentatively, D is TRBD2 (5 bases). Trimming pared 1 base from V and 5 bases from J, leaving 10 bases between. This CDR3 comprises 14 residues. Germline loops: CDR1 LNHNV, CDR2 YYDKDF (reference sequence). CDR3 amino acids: CATSRAGVGDTQYF. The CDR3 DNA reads TGTGCCACCAGCAGAGCCGGGGTCGGAGATACGCAGTATTTT.

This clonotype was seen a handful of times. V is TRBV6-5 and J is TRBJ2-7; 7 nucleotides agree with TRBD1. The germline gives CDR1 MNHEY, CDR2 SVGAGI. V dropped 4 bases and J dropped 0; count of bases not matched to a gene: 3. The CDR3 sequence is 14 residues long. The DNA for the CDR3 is TGTGCCAGCAGTTTGTACAGGGGCTCCTACGAGCAGTACTTC. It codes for CASSLYRGSYEQYF.

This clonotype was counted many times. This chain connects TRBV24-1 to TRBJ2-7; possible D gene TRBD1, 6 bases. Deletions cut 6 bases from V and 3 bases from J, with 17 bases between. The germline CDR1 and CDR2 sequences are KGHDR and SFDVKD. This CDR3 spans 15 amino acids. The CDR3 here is CATSQQTLTGYEQYF. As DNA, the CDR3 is TGTGCCACCAGTCAACAAACCTTGACAGGCTACGAGCAGTACTTC.

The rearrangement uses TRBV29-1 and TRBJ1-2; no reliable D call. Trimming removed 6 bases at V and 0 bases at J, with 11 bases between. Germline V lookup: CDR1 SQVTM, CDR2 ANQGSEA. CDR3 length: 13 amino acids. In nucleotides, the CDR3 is TGCAGCGTCGAGGAGTTTACTAACTATGGCTACACCTTC. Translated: CSVEEFTNYGYTF.

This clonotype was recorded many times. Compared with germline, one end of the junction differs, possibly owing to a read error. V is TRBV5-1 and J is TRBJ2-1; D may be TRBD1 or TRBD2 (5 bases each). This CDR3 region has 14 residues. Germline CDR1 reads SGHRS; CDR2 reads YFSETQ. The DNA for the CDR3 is TGCGCCAGCACCTTGGGACCCGACGGCAATGAGCAGTTCTTC. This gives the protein CASTLGPDGNEQFF.

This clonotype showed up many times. CDR3 sequence reads: CASSPSGGYGYTF. DNA of the CDR3: TGTGCCAGCAGCCCCTCAGGGGGGTATGGCTACACCTTC. The chain has TRBV5-6 and TRBJ1-2, with TRBD1 matching over 7 bases. After removal of 4 bases from V and 5 bases from J, the junction contained 5 bases not matched to a gene. Germline V lookup: CDR1 SGHDT, CDR2 YYEEEE. The CDR3 totals 13 residues.

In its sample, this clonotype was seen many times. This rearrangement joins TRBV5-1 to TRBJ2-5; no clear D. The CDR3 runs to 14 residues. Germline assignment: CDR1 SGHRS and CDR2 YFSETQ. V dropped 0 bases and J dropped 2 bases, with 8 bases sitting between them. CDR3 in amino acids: CASSLDTHQETQYF. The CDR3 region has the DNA TGCGCCAGCAGCTTGGATACTCATCAAGAGACCCAGTACTTC.

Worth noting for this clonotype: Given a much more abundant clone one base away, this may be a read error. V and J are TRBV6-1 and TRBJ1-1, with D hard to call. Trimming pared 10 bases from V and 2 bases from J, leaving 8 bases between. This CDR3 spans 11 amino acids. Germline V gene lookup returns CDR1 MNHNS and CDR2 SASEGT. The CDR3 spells CAIGRNTEAFF. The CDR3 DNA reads TGTGCCATCGGGAGAAACACTGAAGCTTTCTTT.

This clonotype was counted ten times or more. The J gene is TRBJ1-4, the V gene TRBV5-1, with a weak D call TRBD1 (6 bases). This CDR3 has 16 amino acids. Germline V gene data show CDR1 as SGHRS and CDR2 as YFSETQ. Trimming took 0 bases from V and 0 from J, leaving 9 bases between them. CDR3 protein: CASSLGGTPTNEKLFF. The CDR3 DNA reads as TGCGCCAGCAGCTTGGGCGGGACACCAACTAATGAAAAACTGTTTTTT.

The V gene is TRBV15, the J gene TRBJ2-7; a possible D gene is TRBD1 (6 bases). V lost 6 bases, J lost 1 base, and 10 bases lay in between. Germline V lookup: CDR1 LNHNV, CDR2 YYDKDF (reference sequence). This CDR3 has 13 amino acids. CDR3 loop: CATRRQDSYEQYF. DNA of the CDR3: TGTGCCACCAGGCGACAGGATTCCTACGAGCAGTACTTC.

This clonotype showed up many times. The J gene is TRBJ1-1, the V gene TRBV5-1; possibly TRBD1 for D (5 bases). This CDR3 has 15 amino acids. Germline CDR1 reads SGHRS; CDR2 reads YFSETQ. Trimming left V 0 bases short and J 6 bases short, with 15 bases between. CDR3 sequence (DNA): TGCGCCAGCAGCTTGGAACGCCAGGGAAGGGCTGAAGCTTTCTTT. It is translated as CASSLERQGRAEAFF.

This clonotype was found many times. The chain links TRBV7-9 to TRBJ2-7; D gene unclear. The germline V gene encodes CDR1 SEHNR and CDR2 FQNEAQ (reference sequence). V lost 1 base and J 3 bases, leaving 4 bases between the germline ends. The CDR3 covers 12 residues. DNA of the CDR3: TGTGCCAGCAGCTTAGGGTACTACGAGCAGTACTTC. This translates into CASSLGYYEQYF.